There are many counts of the clone carrying this T cell receptor beta chain. The target antigen is unknown. The V and J ends lost 4 bases and 8 bases, in that order; junction bases with no gene match: 12. The CDR3 contains 15 residues. Per germline, CDR1 LGHNT and CDR2 FRNRAP. This sample is drawn from a study of breast tumors, draining lymph nodes, adjacent tissues. General study points: Tumor T cell lymph node origin was a supported hypothesis, not proven.

One entry per CDR3 protein, called by TCRdb with MiXCR from the multiplex PCR reads. Of some 120,000 distinct CDR3 sequences detected, 21% appear once; the ten largest clones hold about 2.2%. Axillary draining lymph nodes of breast cancer patients supplied the node samples. The chain has TRBV12-5 and TRBJ1-2; the match to TRBD1 covers 8 bases. The TCR sequence derives from a female donor with breast cancer. Some clones in this sample may be carry-over from other donors' samples. The sequencing sample was made of axillary lymph node tissue. In DNA, the CDR3 is TGTGCTAGTGGTTCCCCTCCCAGGGGGCGCGGCGGCTACACCTTC. Its translation is CASGSPPRGRGGYTF. The whole variable domain, remainder taken from reference TRBV12-5 and TRBJ1-2, is DARVTQTPRHKVTEMGQEVTMRCQPILGHNTVFWYRQTMMQGLELLAYFRNRAPLDDSGMPKDRFSAEMPDATLATLKIQPSEPRDSAVYFCASGSPPRGRGGYTFGSGTRLTVV.